This T cell receptor beta chain was obtained from a study of blood T cell repertoires in COVID-19. Study-wide background: Donors in the United States, Italy and Spain gave samples during acute or convalescent COVID-19. Sample material is recorded as cDNA or gDNA derived from T cells, B-cell-depleted T cells, or PBMCs.

The V and J ends lost 1 base and 3 bases respectively, with 4 bases between them. The CDR3 is made up of 13 amino acids. Germline values: CDR1 SGHVS, CDR2 FQNEAQ. In the original processing: The assay estimated nucleated cells by amplifying reference gene primers. The method was immunoSEQ multiplex PCR; TCRdb's version includes in-frame clones alone and lacks a portion of them. The V and J calls and clone size are taken from that table; D and trimming were inferred from the DNA. The top ten clones hold about 10% of a sample with about 130,000 clones, around 80% of them seen once. The source is a human donor in a cohort sampled during active COVID-19. The sample consisted of peripheral blood. The chain recombines TRBV7-8 with TRBJ2-1, with D hard to call. The CDR3 DNA is TGTGCCAGCAGCTTAGTCCGCTACAATGAGCAGTTCTTC. Its protein product is CASSLVRYNEQFF.